This T cell receptor beta chain was obtained from a study of T cell changes during pregnancy in multiple sclerosis. The germline V gene has CDR1 MGHRA and CDR2 YSYEKL. The CDR3 contains 15 residues. The J segment lost 4 bases and the V segment lost 2 bases, leaving 1 base of the junction unmatched. Some clones are missing from TCRdb's copy, which holds only in-frame ones; the method was immunoSEQ multiplex PCR. The table includes about 76,000 clones, roughly 93% detected once. V usage is TRBV4-1 and J usage is TRBJ2-1, with 11 positions matching TRBD2. The material sequenced was peripheral blood, taken in the second trimester of pregnancy. The sequence was collected from a female donor with multiple sclerosis, enrolled in a pregnancy study. Here the CDR3 reads CASSQLAGGYNEQFF. The CDR3 DNA reads as TGCGCCAGCAGCCAACTAGCGGGGGGATACAATGAGCAGTTCTTC.